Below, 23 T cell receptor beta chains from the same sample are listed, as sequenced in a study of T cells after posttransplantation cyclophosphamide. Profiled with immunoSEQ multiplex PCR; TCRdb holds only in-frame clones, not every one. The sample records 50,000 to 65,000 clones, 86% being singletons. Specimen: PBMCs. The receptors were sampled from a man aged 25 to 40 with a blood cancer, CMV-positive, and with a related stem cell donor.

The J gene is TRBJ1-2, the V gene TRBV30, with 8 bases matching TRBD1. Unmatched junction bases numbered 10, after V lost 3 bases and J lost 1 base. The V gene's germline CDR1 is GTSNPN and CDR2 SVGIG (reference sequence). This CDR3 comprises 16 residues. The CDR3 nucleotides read TGTGCCTGGAGGGCCCGAGCTGGACAGGGTAACTATGGCTACACCTTC. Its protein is CAWRARAGQGNYGYTF.

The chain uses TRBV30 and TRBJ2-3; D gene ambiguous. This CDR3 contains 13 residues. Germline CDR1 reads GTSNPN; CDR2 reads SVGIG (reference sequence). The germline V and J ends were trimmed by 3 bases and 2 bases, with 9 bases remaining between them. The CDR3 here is CAWSLQNTDTQYF. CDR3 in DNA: TGTGCCTGGAGCCTACAGAACACAGATACGCAGTATTTT.

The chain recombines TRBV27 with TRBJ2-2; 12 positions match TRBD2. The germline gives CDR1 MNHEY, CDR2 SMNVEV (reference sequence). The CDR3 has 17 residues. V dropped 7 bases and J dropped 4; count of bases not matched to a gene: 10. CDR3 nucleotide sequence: TGTGCCAGCAAGACTAGCGGGAGAAAACTGGGCACCGGGGAGCTGTTTTTT. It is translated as CASKTSGRKLGTGELFF.

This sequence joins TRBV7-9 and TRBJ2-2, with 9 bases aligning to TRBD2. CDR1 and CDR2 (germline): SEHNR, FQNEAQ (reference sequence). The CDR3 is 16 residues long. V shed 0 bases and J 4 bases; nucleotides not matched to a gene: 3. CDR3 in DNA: TGTGCCAGCAGCTTAGCCGGCGGGAGGGCCACCGGGGAGCTGTTTTTT. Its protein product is CASSLAGGRATGELFF.

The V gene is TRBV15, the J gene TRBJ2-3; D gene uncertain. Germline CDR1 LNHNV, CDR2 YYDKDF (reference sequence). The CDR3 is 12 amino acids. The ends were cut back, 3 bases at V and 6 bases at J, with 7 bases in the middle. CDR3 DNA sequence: TGTGCCACCAGCAGTGGCAGGGATACGCAGTATTTT. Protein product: CATSSGRDTQYF.

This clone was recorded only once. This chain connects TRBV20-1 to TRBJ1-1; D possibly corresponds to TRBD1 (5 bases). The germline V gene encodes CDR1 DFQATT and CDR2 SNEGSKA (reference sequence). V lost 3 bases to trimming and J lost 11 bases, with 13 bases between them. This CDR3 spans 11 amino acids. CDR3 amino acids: CSARLGAFAFF. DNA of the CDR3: TGCAGTGCTAGGTTAGGGGCTTTCGCTTTCTTT.

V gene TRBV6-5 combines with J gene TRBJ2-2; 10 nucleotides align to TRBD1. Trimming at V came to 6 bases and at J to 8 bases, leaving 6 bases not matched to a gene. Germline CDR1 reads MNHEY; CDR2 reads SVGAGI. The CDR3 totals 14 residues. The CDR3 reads CASRSGQGVGELFF. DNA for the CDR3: TGTGCCAGCAGATCCGGACAGGGGGTAGGGGAGCTGTTTTTT.

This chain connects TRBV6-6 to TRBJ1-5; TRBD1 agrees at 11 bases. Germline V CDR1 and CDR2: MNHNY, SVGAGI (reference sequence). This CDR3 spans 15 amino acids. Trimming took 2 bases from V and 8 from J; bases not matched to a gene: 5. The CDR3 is CASSYRGQGVEPQHF. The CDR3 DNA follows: TGTGCCAGCAGTTACCGGGGACAGGGGGTCGAGCCCCAGCATTTT.

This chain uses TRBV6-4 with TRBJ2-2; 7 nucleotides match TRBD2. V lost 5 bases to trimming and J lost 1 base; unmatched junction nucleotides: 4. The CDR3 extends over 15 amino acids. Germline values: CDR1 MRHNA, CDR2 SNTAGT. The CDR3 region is CASSPSGENTGELFF. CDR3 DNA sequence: TGTGCCAGCAGTCCGAGCGGGGAGAACACCGGGGAGCTGTTTTTT.

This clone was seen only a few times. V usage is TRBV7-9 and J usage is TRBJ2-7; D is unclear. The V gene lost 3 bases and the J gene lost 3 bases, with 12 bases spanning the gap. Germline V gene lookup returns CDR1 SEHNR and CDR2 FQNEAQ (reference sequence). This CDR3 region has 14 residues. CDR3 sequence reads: CASSLVNKYYEQYF. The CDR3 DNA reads TGTGCCAGCAGCTTGGTGAACAAATACTACGAGCAGTACTTC.

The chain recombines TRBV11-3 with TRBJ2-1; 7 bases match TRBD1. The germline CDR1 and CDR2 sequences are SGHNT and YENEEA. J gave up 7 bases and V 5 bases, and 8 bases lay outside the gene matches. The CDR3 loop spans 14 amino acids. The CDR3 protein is CASSRGGKPNEQFF. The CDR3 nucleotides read TGTGCCAGCAGCCGAGGGGGCAAACCTAATGAGCAGTTCTTC. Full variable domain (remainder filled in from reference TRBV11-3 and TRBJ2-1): EAGVVQSPRYKIIEKKQPVAFWCNPISGHNTLYWYLQNLGQGPELLIRYENEEAVDDSQLPKDRFSAERLKGVDSTLKIQPAELGDSAVYLCASSRGGKPNEQFFGPGTRLTVL.

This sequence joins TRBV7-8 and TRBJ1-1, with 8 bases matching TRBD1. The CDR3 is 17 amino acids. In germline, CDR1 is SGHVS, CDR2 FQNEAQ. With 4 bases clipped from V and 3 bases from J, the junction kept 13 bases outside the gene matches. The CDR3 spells CASSSTGQGGWYTEAFF. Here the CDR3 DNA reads TGTGCCAGCAGCTCCACCGGACAGGGAGGATGGTACACTGAAGCTTTCTTT.

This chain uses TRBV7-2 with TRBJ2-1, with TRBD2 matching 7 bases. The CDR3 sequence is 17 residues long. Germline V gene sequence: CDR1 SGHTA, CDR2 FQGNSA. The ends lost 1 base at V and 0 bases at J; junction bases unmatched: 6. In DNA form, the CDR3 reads TGTGCCAGCAGCTTAGAGTCTAGCGGAAGCTCCTACAATGAGCAGTTCTTC. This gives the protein CASSLESSGSSYNEQFF.

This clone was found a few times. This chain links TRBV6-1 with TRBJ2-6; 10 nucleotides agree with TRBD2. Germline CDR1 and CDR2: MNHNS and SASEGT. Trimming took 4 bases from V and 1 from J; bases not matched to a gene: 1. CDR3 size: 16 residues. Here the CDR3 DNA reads TGTGCCAGCAGTGCGGGACTAGCGTCTGGGGCCAACGTCCTGACTTTC. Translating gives CASSAGLASGANVLTF.

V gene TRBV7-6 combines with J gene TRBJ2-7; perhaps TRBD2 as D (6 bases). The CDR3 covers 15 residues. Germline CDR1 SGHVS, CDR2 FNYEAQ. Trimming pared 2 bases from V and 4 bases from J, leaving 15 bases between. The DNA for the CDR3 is TGTGCCAGCAGCTTAACCGGGACTGGCCCTTACGAGCAGTACTTC. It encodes CASSLTGTGPYEQYF.

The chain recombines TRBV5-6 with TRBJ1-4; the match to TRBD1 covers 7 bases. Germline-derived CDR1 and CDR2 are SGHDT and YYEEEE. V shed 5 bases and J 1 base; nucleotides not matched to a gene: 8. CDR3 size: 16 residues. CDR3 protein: CASSYRTGLTNEKLFF. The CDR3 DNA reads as TGTGCCAGCAGTTACCGGACAGGATTAACTAATGAAAAACTGTTTTTT.

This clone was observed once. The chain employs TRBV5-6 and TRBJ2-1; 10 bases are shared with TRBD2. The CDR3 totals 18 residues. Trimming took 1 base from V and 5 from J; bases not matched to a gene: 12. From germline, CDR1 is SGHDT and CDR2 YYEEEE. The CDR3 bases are TGTGCCAGCAGCTTGTCCTACCGACCGGGACTAGCGAACAATGAGCAGTTCTTC. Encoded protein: CASSLSYRPGLANNEQFF.

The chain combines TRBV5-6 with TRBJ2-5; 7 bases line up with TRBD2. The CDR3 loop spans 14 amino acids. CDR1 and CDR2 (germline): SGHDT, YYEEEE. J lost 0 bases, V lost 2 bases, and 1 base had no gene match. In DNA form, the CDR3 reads TGTGCCAGCAGCTTTGGGACTAACCAAGAGACCCAGTACTTC. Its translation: CASSFGTNQETQYF.

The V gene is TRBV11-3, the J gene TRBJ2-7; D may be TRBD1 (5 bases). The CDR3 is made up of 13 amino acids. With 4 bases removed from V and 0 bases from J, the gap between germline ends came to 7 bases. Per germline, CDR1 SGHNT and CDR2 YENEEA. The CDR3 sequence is CASSSRDSYEQYF. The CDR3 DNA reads TGTGCCAGCAGCTCCAGGGACTCCTACGAGCAGTACTTC.

The CDR3 here is CASRQGRYNEQFF. In DNA, the CDR3 is TGTGCCAGCAGACAGGGGAGGTACAATGAGCAGTTCTTC. V and J are TRBV7-9 and TRBJ2-1; weak D call: TRBD1 (7 bases). The CDR3 covers 13 residues. CDR1 is SEHNR, CDR2 FQNEAQ, per germline (reference sequence). Trimming shortened V by 6 bases and J by 4 bases, and 10 bases separated the two germline ends.

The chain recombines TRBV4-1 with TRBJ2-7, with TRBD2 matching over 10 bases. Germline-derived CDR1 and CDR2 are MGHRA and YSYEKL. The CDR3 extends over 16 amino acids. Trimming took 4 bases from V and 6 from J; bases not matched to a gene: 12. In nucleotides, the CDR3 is TGCGCCAGCAGCCTTGGGGGGCTAGCGGGAGATGGCGAGCAGTACTTC. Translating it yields CASSLGGLAGDGEQYF.

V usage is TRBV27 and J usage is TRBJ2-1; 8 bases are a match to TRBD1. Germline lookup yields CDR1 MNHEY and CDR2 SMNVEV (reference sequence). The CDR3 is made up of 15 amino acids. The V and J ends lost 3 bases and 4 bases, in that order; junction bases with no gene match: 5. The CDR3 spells CASSFRDRSYNEQFF. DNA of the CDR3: TGTGCCAGCAGTTTCCGGGACAGGAGTTACAATGAGCAGTTCTTC.

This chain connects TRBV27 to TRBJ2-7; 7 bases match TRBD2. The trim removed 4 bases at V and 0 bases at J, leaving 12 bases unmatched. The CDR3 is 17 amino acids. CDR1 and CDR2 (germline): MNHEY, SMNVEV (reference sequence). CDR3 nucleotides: TGTGCCAGCAGTTCCCTACGCCAGACTAGCACCTCCTACGAGCAGTACTTC. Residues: CASSSLRQTSTSYEQYF.